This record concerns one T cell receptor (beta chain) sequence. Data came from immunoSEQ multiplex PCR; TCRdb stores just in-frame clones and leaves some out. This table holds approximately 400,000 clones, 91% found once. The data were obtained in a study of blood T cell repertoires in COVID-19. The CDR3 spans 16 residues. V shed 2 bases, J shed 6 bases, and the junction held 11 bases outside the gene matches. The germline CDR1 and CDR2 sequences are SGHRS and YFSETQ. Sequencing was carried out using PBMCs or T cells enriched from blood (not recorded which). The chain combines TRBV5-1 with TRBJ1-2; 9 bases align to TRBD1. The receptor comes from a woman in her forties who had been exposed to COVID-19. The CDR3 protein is CASSLTPDRGLHGYTF. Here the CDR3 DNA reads TGCGCCAGCAGCTTAACGCCGGACAGGGGTCTCCATGGCTACACCTTC. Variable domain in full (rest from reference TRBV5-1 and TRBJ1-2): KAGVTQTPRYLIKTRGQQVTLSCSPISGHRSVSWYQQTPGQGLQFLFEYFSETQRNKGNFPGRFSGRQFSNSRSEMNVSTLELGDSALYLCASSLTPDRGLHGYTFGSGTRLTVV.